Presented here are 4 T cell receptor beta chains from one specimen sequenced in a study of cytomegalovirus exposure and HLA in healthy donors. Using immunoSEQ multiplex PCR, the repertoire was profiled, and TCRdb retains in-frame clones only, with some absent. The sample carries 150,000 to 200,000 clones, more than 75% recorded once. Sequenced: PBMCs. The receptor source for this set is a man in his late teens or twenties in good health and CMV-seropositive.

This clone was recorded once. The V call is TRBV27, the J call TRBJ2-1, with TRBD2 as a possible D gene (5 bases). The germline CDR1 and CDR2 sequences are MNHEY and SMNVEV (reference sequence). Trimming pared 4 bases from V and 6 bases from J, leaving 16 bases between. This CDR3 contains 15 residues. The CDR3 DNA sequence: TGTGCCAGCAGTTCCCCCCGGCTAGCCGCCAATGAGCAGTTCTTC. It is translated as CASSSPRLAANEQFF.

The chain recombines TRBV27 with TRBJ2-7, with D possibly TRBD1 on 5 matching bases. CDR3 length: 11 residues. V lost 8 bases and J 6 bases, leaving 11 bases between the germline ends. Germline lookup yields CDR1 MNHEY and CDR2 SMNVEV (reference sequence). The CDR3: CASLGVGEQYF. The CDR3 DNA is TGTGCCAGCCTAGGGGTTGGCGAGCAGTACTTC.

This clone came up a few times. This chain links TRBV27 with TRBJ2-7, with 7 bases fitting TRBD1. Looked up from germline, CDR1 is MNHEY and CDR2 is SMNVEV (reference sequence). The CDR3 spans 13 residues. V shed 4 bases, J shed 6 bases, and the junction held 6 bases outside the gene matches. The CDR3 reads CASSYAGDSEQYF. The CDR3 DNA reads TGTGCCAGCAGTTACGCAGGGGACAGCGAGCAGTACTTC.

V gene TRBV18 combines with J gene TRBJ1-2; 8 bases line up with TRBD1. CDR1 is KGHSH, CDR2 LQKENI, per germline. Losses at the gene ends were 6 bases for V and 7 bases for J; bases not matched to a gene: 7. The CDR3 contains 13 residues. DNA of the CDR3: TGTGCCAGCTCCTTAGGACAGGGAGCTGGCTACACCTTC. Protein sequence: CASSLGQGAGYTF.